The 31 T cell receptor beta chains below were found in one sample sequenced in a study of shared clonotypes between healthy human individuals. CD45RO-negative, CCR7-selected cells formed the naive CD8 fraction, which excluded terminally differentiated effector memory CD45RA+ cells. Here immunoSEQ multiplex PCR was the method, and the copy in TCRdb shows in-frame clones only, minus some. The profile covers 800,000 to 950,000 clones, with 90% to 97% appearing a single time and around 0.25% taken by the ten largest. Sequencing was carried out using naive CD8+ T cells sorted from blood. These receptors were collected from a man aged 25-45 years in good health.

The chain uses TRBV1 and TRBJ1-5; the D call TRBD1 from the table was never checked on the DNA. TRBV1 is listed as a pseudogene. This CDR3 is built from 18 residues. The chain's CDR3 is CTSSQDRGDRHSNQPQHF. Here the CDR3 DNA reads TGCACCAGCAGCCAAGATCGAGGGGACAGACATAGCAATCAGCCCCAGCATTTT.

The chain employs TRBV7-9 and TRBJ2-7, with a tentative D call TRBD2 (7 bases). The germline gives CDR1 SEHNR, CDR2 FQNEAQ (reference sequence). Trimming cost V 5 bases and J 9 bases, with 29 bases left between them. This CDR3 is 17 amino acids long. As DNA, the CDR3 is TGTGCCAGCAGCCCCAGGGGAGGGGCCGACCCAGGCCTAGGGCAGTACTTC. Amino acid sequence: CASSPRGGADPGLGQYF.

V gene TRBV11-2 combines with J gene TRBJ2-1; D is ambiguous. Germline V CDR1 and CDR2: SGHAT, FQNNGV. The V and J ends lost 4 bases and 0 bases respectively, with 13 bases between them. The length of the CDR3 is 16 residues. CDR3 in amino acids: CASSSPTGPSYNEQFF. CDR3 in DNA: TGTGCCAGCAGCTCCCCAACCGGCCCCTCCTACAATGAGCAGTTCTTC.

The J gene is TRBJ2-7, the V gene TRBV29-1; 13 positions match TRBD2. The CDR3 sequence is 16 residues long. With V trimmed by 5 bases and J by 3 bases, 10 bases remained unmatched. CDR1 is SQVTM and CDR2 is ANQGSEA in the germline V gene. CDR3 nucleotides: TGCAGCGTTACGGGACTAGCGGGACTTAACATCTACGAGCAGTACTTC. This codes for CSVTGLAGLNIYEQYF.

The gene calls are TRBV7-6 and TRBJ2-3; unclear D gene. The germline CDR1 and CDR2 sequences are SGHVS and FNYEAQ. CDR3 length equals 12 residues. Trimming took off 5 bases at V and 2 bases at J, with 5 bases between the two ends. DNA of the CDR3: TGTGCCAGCAGCCAGGCCACAGATACGCAGTATTTT. It encodes CASSQATDTQYF.

The rearrangement joins TRBV7-8 to TRBJ2-7, with unresolved D. Germline V gene lookup returns CDR1 SGHVS and CDR2 FQNEAQ. The CDR3 extends over 13 amino acids. Between the trimmed V and J ends, which lost 4 bases and 0 bases, there was a span of 7 bases. CDR3 in DNA: TGTGCCAGCAGCTCTGAGTCCTCCTACGAGCAGTACTTC. This codes for CASSSESSYEQYF.

This chain connects TRBV5-1 to TRBJ2-1; TRBD2 agrees at 15 bases. The V gene end was trimmed by 0 bases and the J gene end by 2 bases; junction bases not matched to a gene: 9. This CDR3 spans 20 amino acids. CDR1 is SGHRS, CDR2 YFSETQ, per germline. The CDR3 bases are TGCGCCAGCAGCTTGGTAATTGGACTAGCGGGAGGGCAGCCCTACAATGAGCAGTTCTTC. Its translation is CASSLVIGLAGGQPYNEQFF.

This chain connects TRBV6-1 to TRBJ2-3; D perhaps matches TRBD1 (6 bases). V was pared by 6 bases and J by 0 bases, with 13 bases between. The CDR3 has 15 residues. CDR1 is MNHNS and CDR2 is SASEGT in the germline V gene. The DNA of the CDR3 is TGTGCCAGCAGCCCCGGGACAACAAGCACAGATACGCAGTATTTT. Amino acids: CASSPGTTSTDTQYF.

The rearrangement links TRBV29-1 to TRBJ2-7, with 8 bases that match TRBD1. Per germline, CDR1 SQVTM and CDR2 ANQGSEA. The CDR3 runs to 14 residues. The V segment lost 6 bases and the J segment 2 bases; nucleotides outside the gene matches: 9. The CDR3 sequence: CSVEPRGRPYEQYF. The CDR3 DNA reads TGCAGCGTAGAGCCCAGGGGGCGACCCTACGAGCAGTACTTC.

The J gene is TRBJ2-1, the V gene TRBV7-2, with D unresolved. Germline V CDR1 and CDR2: SGHTA, FQGNSA. The CDR3 has 12 amino acids. The germline V and J ends were trimmed by 5 bases and 10 bases, with 12 bases remaining between them. CDR3 nucleotides: TGTGCCAGCAGCCCCCAACCGAGGGAGCAGTTCTTC. The encoded protein is CASSPQPREQFF.

The V and J genes are TRBV6-1 and TRBJ1-2, with TRBD1 matching over 9 bases. V lost 1 base and J lost 3; bases outside the gene matches: 9. The CDR3 has 17 residues. Germline values: CDR1 MNHNS, CDR2 SASEGT. CDR3 region: CASSEDGQGNADYGYTF. CDR3 nucleotides: TGTGCCAGCAGTGAAGATGGACAGGGGAATGCGGACTATGGCTACACCTTC.

As regards this clone: Different DNA sequences within this sample yield the same CDR3. The chain links TRBV28 to TRBJ2-7; no reliable D call. From germline, CDR1 is MDHEN and CDR2 SYDVKM. Deletions cut 5 bases from V and 1 base from J, with 9 bases between. The CDR3 consists of 13 residues. The CDR3: CASSPPGSYEQYF. Here the CDR3 DNA reads TGTGCCAGCAGTCCTCCCGGATCCTACGAGCAGTACTTC.

This sequence joins TRBV19 and TRBJ2-1; maybe TRBD2 (5 bases). Germline V CDR1 and CDR2: LNHDA, SQIVND (reference sequence). Trimming shortened V by 5 bases and J by 7 bases, and 18 bases separated the two germline ends. The CDR3 spans 15 residues. The CDR3 protein is CASSRASGPGNEQFF. The DNA of the CDR3 is TGTGCCAGTAGTCGGGCCAGCGGCCCGGGGAATGAGCAGTTCTTC.

The chain links TRBV14 to TRBJ2-2; 12 positions agree with TRBD2. V shed 4 bases, J shed 4 bases, and the junction held 7 bases outside the gene matches. Germline assignment: CDR1 SGHDN and CDR2 FVKESK. The CDR3 runs 17 residues. The CDR3 reads CASSPRLAGVGTGELFF. The DNA for the CDR3 is TGTGCCAGCAGCCCTAGACTAGCGGGAGTCGGCACCGGGGAGCTGTTTTTT.

The rearrangement links TRBV28 to TRBJ1-1; no firm D call. The CDR3 totals 14 residues. Trimming removed 7 bases at V and 1 base at J, with 13 bases between. Per germline, CDR1 MDHEN and CDR2 SYDVKM. The CDR3 nucleotides are TGTGCCAGCACCCCGAGACCGAAGAACACTGAAGCTTTCTTT. This sequence encodes CASTPRPKNTEAFF. Full variable domain (rest looked up from reference TRBV28 and TRBJ1-1): DVKVTQSSRYLVKRTGEKVFLECVQDMDHENMFWYRQDPGLGLRLIYFSYDVKMKEKGDIPEGYSVSREKKERFSLILESASTNQTSMYLCASTPRPKNTEAFFGQGTRLTVV.

The genes are TRBV10-2 and TRBJ2-7; D gene unclear. The CDR3 has 13 amino acids. The V end lost 5 bases, the J end lost 0 bases, and 8 bases lay between the germline ends. Germline V CDR1 and CDR2: WSHSY, SAAADI. The CDR3 is CASSIYSSYEQYF. The CDR3 DNA reads as TGCGCCAGCAGTATCTACTCCTCCTACGAGCAGTACTTC.

V gene TRBV11-2 combines with J gene TRBJ1-1, with D tentatively TRBD1 (5 bases). This CDR3 is 14 amino acids long. V was shortened by 5 bases and J by 3 bases, with 13 bases between the two germline ends. Per the germline V gene, CDR1 is SGHAT and CDR2 is FQNNGV. The CDR3, as DNA: TGTGCCAGCAGCCCTCGGGACGGCCACACTGAAGCTTTCTTT. Its protein product is CASSPRDGHTEAFF.

The V call is TRBV10-2, the J call TRBJ2-7; D is unclear. The V end lost 0 bases, the J end lost 1 base, and 7 bases lay between the germline ends. There are 14 residues in the CDR3. Germline assignment: CDR1 WSHSY and CDR2 SAAADI. CDR3 sequence (DNA): TGCGCCAGCAGTGAGTCGCCGGTATCCTACGAGCAGTACTTC. Protein product: CASSESPVSYEQYF.

The chain is built from TRBV2 and TRBJ2-1; TRBD2 matches 12 bases. V dropped 3 bases and J dropped 4; count of bases not matched to a gene: 4. This CDR3 comprises 16 residues. The germline CDR1 and CDR2 sequences are SNHLY and FYNNEI. DNA of the CDR3: TGTGCCAGCAGTGACCTAGCGGGAGGGGTTTACAATGAGCAGTTCTTC. Translation: CASSDLAGGVYNEQFF.

This clone has a single count. The V and J genes are TRBV5-1 and TRBJ2-3, with 7 bases lining up with TRBD1. Germline V gene sequence: CDR1 SGHRS, CDR2 YFSETQ. The J segment lost 2 bases and the V segment lost 4 bases, leaving 7 bases of the junction unmatched. The CDR3 extends over 15 amino acids. The CDR3 reads CASSPTQGLTDTQYF. For the CDR3, the DNA is TGCGCCAGCAGCCCTACACAGGGGCTCACAGATACGCAGTATTTT.

Turning to this clone: The junction differs from germline at one of its ends, possibly a read error. The chain is built from TRBV7-7 and TRBJ2-3; TRBD2 aligns across 11 bases. Per germline, CDR1 SSHAT and CDR2 FNYEAQ (reference sequence). The CDR3 extends over 19 amino acids. The CDR3: CASSPGLAGRLTGTDTQYF. The CDR3 nucleotides are TGTGCTAGCAGCCCTGGACTAGCGGGCCGGCTCACCGGCACAGATACGCAGTATTTT.

V usage is TRBV15 and J usage is TRBJ2-7, with 8 bases fitting TRBD2. This CDR3 comprises 13 residues. The ends lost 6 bases at V and 3 bases at J; junction bases unmatched: 4. Germline V gives CDR1 LNHNV, CDR2 YYDKDF (reference sequence). DNA of the CDR3: TGTGCCACCAGTCGCACTAGCGGCTACGAGCAGTACTTC. Translating gives CATSRTSGYEQYF.

The chain couples TRBV7-9 to TRBJ1-4; 8 positions agree with TRBD1. CDR1 is SEHNR and CDR2 is FQNEAQ in the germline V gene (reference sequence). CDR3 length: 15 amino acids. V lost 4 bases and J lost 8; bases outside the gene matches: 9. The CDR3 DNA reads TGTGCCAGCAGCTCCCTGACAGGGGACAGGGAAAAACTGTTTTTT. This gives the protein CASSSLTGDREKLFF.

The chain links TRBV9 to TRBJ1-1; D unclear. The germline V gene encodes CDR1 SGDLS and CDR2 YYNGEE. The V end lost 0 bases, the J end lost 1 base, and 7 bases lay between the germline ends. The CDR3 is 14 residues long. The CDR3 DNA reads as TGTGCCAGCAGCGTAGTTTTAGAGAACACTGAAGCTTTCTTT. The encoded protein is CASSVVLENTEAFF.

The V call is TRBV19, the J call TRBJ1-5; TRBD1 aligns across 8 bases. Germline V CDR1 and CDR2: LNHDA, SQIVND (reference sequence). The CDR3 is 15 amino acids. V dropped 6 bases and J dropped 0; count of bases not matched to a gene: 4. The CDR3 protein is CASSDRGYSNQPQHF. CDR3 nucleotides: TGTGCCAGTAGCGACAGGGGTTATAGCAATCAGCCCCAGCATTTT.

This chain uses TRBV11-2 with TRBJ2-6, with 12 nucleotides matching TRBD2. This CDR3 spans 18 amino acids. CDR1 SGHAT and CDR2 FQNNGV come from the germline V gene. With V trimmed by 4 bases and J by 0 bases, 4 bases remained unmatched. The CDR3 DNA sequence: TGTGCCAGCAGCTACGGACTAGCGGGGCCCTCTGGGGCCAACGTCCTGACTTTC. Protein product: CASSYGLAGPSGANVLTF.

This chain connects TRBV2 to TRBJ2-5, with a weak D call TRBD2 (6 bases). The DNA end is a closer match to TRBJ2-7, so the J assignment may be wrong. Germline assignment: CDR1 SNHLY and CDR2 FYNNEI. The CDR3 contains 12 residues. The CDR3 spells CASRGGIHEQYF. CDR3 in DNA: TGTGCCAGCAGGGGGGGAATCCACGAGCAGTACTTC.

V and J are TRBV4-1 and TRBJ1-2, with 7 bases matching TRBD1. This CDR3 is built from 16 residues. Germline V gene lookup returns CDR1 MGHRA and CDR2 YSYEKL. The V and J ends lost 2 bases and 4 bases, in that order; junction bases with no gene match: 10. CDR3 region: CASSQTPGQISYGYTF. For the CDR3, the DNA is TGCGCCAGCAGCCAAACCCCGGGACAGATCTCCTATGGCTACACCTTC.

The rearrangement joins TRBV2 to TRBJ1-1, with 8 bases lining up with TRBD1. The CDR3 spans 12 residues. V lost 8 bases and J lost 5; bases outside the gene matches: 4. The germline V gene encodes CDR1 SNHLY and CDR2 FYNNEI. CDR3 sequence (DNA): TGTGCCAGCCAGGGGGCGCGAACTGAAGCTTTCTTT. Protein product: CASQGARTEAFF.

This clone has more than one count but fewer than ten. The genes are TRBV30 and TRBJ1-2; weak D call: TRBD1 (6 bases). V shed 6 bases and J shed 4 bases, with 21 bases lying between them. There are 15 residues in the CDR3. Germline V gene sequence: CDR1 GTSNPN, CDR2 SVGIG (reference sequence). CDR3 sequence (DNA): TGTGCCTGTAACCCCAATGAACAGGGAGGCTATGGCTACACCTTC. Its translation: CACNPNEQGGYGYTF.

The chain links TRBV7-2 to TRBJ1-5; D is unclear. The V end lost 1 base, the J end lost 4 bases, and 11 bases lay between the germline ends. The CDR3 is 15 residues long. CDR1 and CDR2 from the germline V gene are SGHTA and FQGNSA. In nucleotides, the CDR3 is TGTGCCAGCAGCTTAGGGTTTTACGGAAATCAGCCCCAGCATTTT. This codes for CASSLGFYGNQPQHF. The full variable domain, in which reference TRBV7-2 and TRBJ1-5 provide the parts outside the CDR3, is GAGVSQSPSNKVTEKGKDVELRCDPISGHTALYWYRQSLGQGLEFLIYFQGNSAPDKSGLPSDRFSAERTGGSVSTLTIQRTQQEDSAVYLCASSLGFYGNQPQHFGDGTRLSIL.